Listed here are 30 T cell receptor beta chains from one sample, sequenced in a study. MiXCR, run by TCRdb on the RT-PCR reads, gives a single entry per CDR3 protein. The sample records 550,000 to 750,000 distinct CDR3 sequences, approximately 15% being singletons. Sequencing used memory CD4+ T cells from blood. Receptors originate from a female donor in good health, serving as a healthy control.

This clonotype was seen at least ten times. The CDR3 DNA reads as TGTGCCACCGGACCATCCAATGAGCAGTTCTTC. Residues: CATGPSNEQFF. The chain joins TRBV10-3 to TRBJ2-1; D remains unclear. The CDR3 contains 11 residues. From germline, CDR1 is ENHRY and CDR2 SYGVKD. Trimming removed 10 bases at V and 6 bases at J, with 10 bases between.

This clonotype showed up just a few times. This chain links TRBV6-2 or TRBV6-3 with TRBJ2-7, with 7 bases aligning to TRBD1. V lost 2 bases, J lost 8 bases, and 9 bases stayed unmatched. Looked up from germline, CDR1 is MNHEY and CDR2 is SVGEGT. The CDR3 is 14 residues long. CDR3: CASSYGDRTGQQYF. The CDR3 DNA follows: TGTGCCAGCAGTTACGGAGATCGGACAGGCCAGCAGTACTTC.

This sequence joins TRBV6-5 and TRBJ2-7; D may be TRBD2 (6 bases). Germline CDR1 reads MNHEY; CDR2 reads SVGAGI. This CDR3 has 15 residues. V dropped 2 bases and J dropped 0 bases, with 11 bases sitting between them. Here the CDR3 reads CASSYALASSYEQYF. CDR3 DNA: TGTGCCAGCAGTTACGCGCTAGCGAGCTCCTACGAGCAGTACTTC.

The sample holds a few counts of this clonotype. The chain uses TRBV5-1 and TRBJ2-1; D remains ambiguous. The germline gives CDR1 SGHRS, CDR2 YFSETQ. CDR3 length: 14 amino acids. V lost 2 bases, J lost 2 bases, and 8 bases lay in between. CDR3 amino acids: CASSFLGPYNEQFF. The CDR3, as DNA: TGCGCCAGCAGCTTTTTGGGTCCCTACAATGAGCAGTTCTTC.

The chain uses TRBV7-2 and TRBJ2-1, with D perhaps given as TRBD1 or TRBD2 (5 bases each). From germline, CDR1 is SGHTA and CDR2 FQGNSA. CDR3 length: 17 amino acids. Trimming cost V 5 bases and J 4 bases, with 21 bases left between them. CDR3 region: CASSLIPGPGGYNEQFF. The CDR3 bases are TGTGCCAGCAGCCTAATCCCGGGACCTGGTGGGTACAATGAGCAGTTCTTC. Supplemented by reference TRBV7-2 and TRBJ2-1, the full variable domain reads GAGVSQSPSNKVTEKGKDVELRCDPISGHTALYWYRQSLGQGLEFLIYFQGNSAPDKSGLPSDRFSAERTGGSVSTLTIQRTQQEDSAVYLCASSLIPGPGGYNEQFFGPGTRLTVL.

This chain joins TRBV5-1 and TRBJ2-5, with D perhaps TRBD2 (5 bases). The CDR3 is 14 residues long. V gave up 4 bases and J gave up 1 base, with 11 bases separating them. Germline V gene sequence: CDR1 SGHRS, CDR2 YFSETQ. The CDR3 sequence: CASSAERLQETQYF. Here the CDR3 DNA reads TGCGCCAGCAGCGCAGAGCGGCTCCAAGAGACCCAGTACTTC. Full variable domain (outside the CDR3, taken from reference TRBV5-1 and TRBJ2-5): KAGVTQTPRYLIKTRGQQVTLSCSPISGHRSVSWYQQTPGQGLQFLFEYFSETQRNKGNFPGRFSGRQFSNSRSEMNVSTLELGDSALYLCASSAERLQETQYFGPGTRLLVL.

This clonotype was picked up many times. This chain connects TRBV4-3 to TRBJ2-1; 7 bases line up with TRBD2. V was clipped by 2 bases and J by 10 bases; unmatched bases: 8. The CDR3 is 14 residues long. Germline CDR1 reads LGHNA; CDR2 reads YSLEER. The chain's CDR3 is CASSQLAEAGEQFF. CDR3 nucleotides: TGCGCCAGCAGCCAACTAGCGGAGGCGGGGGAGCAGTTCTTC.

This rearrangement joins TRBV9 to TRBJ2-3; TRBD2 might be the D (6 bases). Trimming pared 5 bases from V and 1 base from J, leaving 14 bases between. This CDR3 contains 15 residues. Germline-derived CDR1 and CDR2 are SGDLS and YYNGEE. As DNA, the CDR3 is TGTGCCAGCAGTTTTTTGATAGCGGGCACAGATACGCAGTATTTT. The encoded protein is CASSFLIAGTDTQYF.

J is TRBJ2-3 and V is TRBV5-4; D remains ambiguous. Germline values: CDR1 SGHNT, CDR2 YYREEE (reference sequence). The germline V and J ends were trimmed by 2 bases and 1 base, with 14 bases remaining between them. The CDR3 runs 16 residues. The DNA for the CDR3 is TGTGCCAGCAGCTTAAGCGCGGTTCCGGGCACAGATACGCAGTATTTT. Translating it yields CASSLSAVPGTDTQYF.

In this sample, this clonotype turned up many times. This sequence joins TRBV10-3 and TRBJ1-1; 7 bases agree with TRBD1. The CDR3 spans 15 residues. Trimming removed 4 bases from V and 3 bases from J; junction bases left unmatched: 8. Germline V gene data show CDR1 as ENHRY and CDR2 as SYGVKD. CDR3 amino acids: CAISGMQQGYTEAFF. CDR3 coding DNA: TGTGCCATCAGTGGAATGCAACAGGGGTACACTGAAGCTTTCTTT.

Concerning this clonotype: A junction boundary mismatches the germline segment, possibly from a read error. The rearrangement uses TRBV7-2 and TRBJ1-3; D is uncertain. CDR1 is SGHTA and CDR2 is FQGNSA in the germline V gene. The CDR3 has 13 residues. This chain's CDR3 is CASSLTPGNTTYF. Here the CDR3 DNA reads TGTGCCAGCAGCTTGACTCCTGGAAACACCACATATTTT.

This chain connects TRBV18 to TRBJ2-6; TRBD1 matches at 8 bases. The CDR3 length is 15 residues. Germline V lookup: CDR1 KGHSH, CDR2 LQKENI. The V and J ends lost 5 bases and 8 bases, in that order; junction bases with no gene match: 8. Here the CDR3 DNA reads TGTGCCAGCTCATCCGACAGGGGTAGGACCAACGTCCTGACTTTC. Encoded protein: CASSSDRGRTNVLTF.

This chain connects TRBV10-3 to TRBJ2-5; D might be TRBD1 (5 bases). CDR3 length: 13 residues. Germline assignment: CDR1 ENHRY and CDR2 SYGVKD. The V gene lost 6 bases and the J gene lost 5 bases, with 13 bases spanning the gap. The CDR3 is CAIREPGLETQYF. DNA of the CDR3: TGTGCCATCAGGGAGCCAGGGCTGGAGACCCAGTACTTC.

The gene calls are TRBV14 and TRBJ1-1; TRBD1 might be the D (6 bases). The CDR3 length is 16 residues. Germline loops: CDR1 SGHDN, CDR2 FVKESK. Trimming cost V 2 bases and J 3 bases, with 16 bases left between them. The CDR3 bases are TGTGCCAGCAGCCAATTATACCACAGGGCTGACACTGAAGCTTTCTTT. Its protein is CASSQLYHRADTEAFF.

This clonotype was seen a few times. The rearrangement links TRBV5-1 to TRBJ2-7, with 9 bases fitting TRBD1. The germline gives CDR1 SGHRS, CDR2 YFSETQ. This CDR3 contains 14 residues. V was clipped by 1 base and J by 5 bases; unmatched bases: 4. The CDR3 nucleotides read TGCGCCAGCAGCTTGTATGGGACAGGGAACGAGCAGTACTTC. Its protein is CASSLYGTGNEQYF.

V usage is TRBV20-1 and J usage is TRBJ2-1; 8 nucleotides align to TRBD2. CDR3 length equals 13 residues. From germline, CDR1 is DFQATT and CDR2 SNEGSKA (reference sequence). V was pared by 5 bases and J by 7 bases, with 7 bases of the junction left unmatched. The DNA for the CDR3 is TGCAGTGCTCATCCGGGACTAGGAAATGAGCAGTTCTTC. Its protein is CSAHPGLGNEQFF.

On this clonotype itself: Lacking the conserved final phenylalanine or tryptophan, this CDR3 likely reflects a read error. The V call is TRBV20-1, the J call TRBJ1-2, with D tentatively TRBD1 (5 bases). There are 12 residues in the CDR3. The ends were cut back, 3 bases at V and 1 base at J, with 6 bases in the middle. The V gene's germline CDR1 is DFQATT and CDR2 SNEGSKA (reference sequence). The CDR3 is CSARGGNYGYTI. For the CDR3, the DNA is TGCAGTGCTAGGGGGGGTAACTATGGCTACACCATC.

In this sample, this clonotype turned up many times. The V call is TRBV12-3 or TRBV12-4, the J call TRBJ2-5; the D call may be TRBD1 or TRBD2 (5 bases each). V was shortened by 5 bases and J by 7 bases, with 14 bases between the two germline ends. This CDR3 has 13 amino acids. The CDR3 spells CASSQGPIGTQYF. The CDR3 bases are TGTGCCAGCAGTCAGGGACCAATCGGGACCCAGTACTTC.

This clonotype appeared a few times. A much larger clone lies a single base off, so this may be a read error. V and J are TRBV5-6 and TRBJ1-5; no definite D call. This CDR3 has 14 amino acids. The germline V gene has CDR1 SGHDT and CDR2 YYEEEE. The chain's CDR3 is CASSFSLGDHPQHF. The CDR3 bases are TGTGCCAGCAGCTTCTCCCTAGGCGATCACCCCCAGCATTTT.

This clonotype has a count of ten or more. This chain connects TRBV12-3 or TRBV12-4 to TRBJ2-5; tentative D call: TRBD2 (5 bases). Trimming shortened V by 4 bases and J by 5 bases, and 14 bases separated the two germline ends. There are 14 residues in the CDR3. This CDR3 is CASSSTQSGETQYF. The CDR3 DNA reads as TGTGCCAGCAGTTCCACGCAGAGCGGCGAGACCCAGTACTTC.

This clonotype was recorded only once. The chain couples TRBV12-3 or TRBV12-4 to TRBJ1-6, with a possible D match to TRBD1 (5 bases). With 6 bases removed from V and 7 bases from J, the gap between germline ends came to 16 bases. The CDR3 loop spans 15 amino acids. CDR3 sequence: CASSFGAPRNSPLHF. CDR3 bases: TGTGCCAGCAGCTTCGGGGCACCCCGAAATTCACCCCTCCACTTT.

The chain joins TRBV18 to TRBJ1-6; 9 bases are a match to TRBD1. CDR3 size: 15 residues. Germline values: CDR1 KGHSH, CDR2 LQKENI. V lost 2 bases to trimming and J lost 7 bases; unmatched junction nucleotides: 3. In DNA, the CDR3 is TGTGCCAGCTCACCAGGACAGGGGCTGAATTCACCCCTCCACTTT. Its protein is CASSPGQGLNSPLHF.

This clonotype was observed a few times. The rearrangement uses TRBV6-5 and TRBJ1-1; D is possibly TRBD1 (6 bases). The CDR3 sequence is 14 residues long. Trimming shortened V by 6 bases and J by 2 bases, and 13 bases separated the two germline ends. Germline V gene sequence: CDR1 MNHEY, CDR2 SVGAGI. The CDR3 here is CASRKDRFNTEAFF. The CDR3, as DNA: TGTGCCAGCAGGAAGGACAGATTTAACACTGAAGCTTTCTTT.

This clonotype has a handful of counts. V gene TRBV20-1 combines with J gene TRBJ1-5; possibly TRBD1 for D (5 bases). V shed 5 bases and J shed 6 bases, with 20 bases lying between them. Germline V gives CDR1 DFQATT, CDR2 SNEGSKA (reference sequence). The CDR3 loop spans 15 amino acids. CDR3 sequence (DNA): TGCAGTGCTCACACCCGGGACGCCCAGAGTCAGCCCCAGCATTTT. The encoded protein is CSAHTRDAQSQPQHF.

Comments on this clonotype: It may be a read error: a sequence one base away is much more abundant. The rearrangement links TRBV7-6 to TRBJ2-3; no firm D call. The CDR3 is 16 residues long. CDR1 is SGHVS and CDR2 is FNYEAQ in the germline V gene. V gave up 5 bases and J gave up 5 bases, with 20 bases separating them. Here the CDR3 reads CASSPPANMGKDTQYF. The CDR3 bases are TGTGCCAGCAGCCCCCCGGCGAATATGGGCAAAGATACGCAGTATTTT.

Only a few counts were recorded for this clonotype. J is TRBJ1-4 and V is TRBV7-9; D is possibly TRBD1 (6 bases). CDR3 length: 12 residues. The V end was cut by 11 bases, the J end by 5 bases, with 12 bases between. Germline V gene sequence: CDR1 SEHNR, CDR2 FQNEAQ (reference sequence). The CDR3 region is CACEGENEKLFF. The CDR3 DNA sequence: TGTGCCTGCGAGGGGGAGAATGAAAAACTGTTTTTT.

Ten or more counts support this clonotype. CDR3 sequence: CASSRRLAGGQETQYF. Written as DNA, the CDR3 is TGCGCCAGCAGCCGGAGACTAGCGGGAGGACAAGAGACCCAGTACTTC. The chain carries TRBV10-2 and TRBJ2-5; 13 bases match TRBD2. This CDR3 spans 16 amino acids. V gave up 6 bases and J gave up 2 bases; unmatched junction bases: 6. The germline V gene has CDR1 WSHSY and CDR2 SAAADI.

Ten or more counts support this clonotype. This chain's CDR3 is CASSVHIDTEAFF. CDR3 bases: TGTGCCAGCAGCGTACACATAGACACTGAAGCTTTCTTT. The chain couples TRBV7-9 to TRBJ1-1; no clear D gene. V was pared by 5 bases and J by 3 bases, with 10 bases between. This CDR3 has 13 residues. Germline-derived CDR1 and CDR2 are SEHNR and FQNEAQ (reference sequence).

This chain connects TRBV20-1 to TRBJ1-6; 10 nucleotides line up with TRBD1. The CDR3 extends over 15 amino acids. Germline-derived CDR1 and CDR2 are DFQATT and SNEGSKA (reference sequence). V gave up 1 base and J gave up 8 bases; unmatched junction bases: 5. CDR3 sequence reads: CSARGGGTGDSPLHF. As DNA, the CDR3 is TGCAGTGCTAGAGGGGGAGGGACAGGGGATTCACCCCTCCACTTT.

This clonotype showed up just a few times. The gene calls are TRBV5-1 and TRBJ2-1, with 7 bases identical to TRBD1. The CDR3 runs 14 residues. The germline gives CDR1 SGHRS, CDR2 YFSETQ. Trimming took 4 bases from V and 5 from J; bases not matched to a gene: 6. For the CDR3, the DNA is TGCGCCAGCAGCCCGGGACAGAGGAACAATGAGCAGTTCTTC. It translates to CASSPGQRNNEQFF.